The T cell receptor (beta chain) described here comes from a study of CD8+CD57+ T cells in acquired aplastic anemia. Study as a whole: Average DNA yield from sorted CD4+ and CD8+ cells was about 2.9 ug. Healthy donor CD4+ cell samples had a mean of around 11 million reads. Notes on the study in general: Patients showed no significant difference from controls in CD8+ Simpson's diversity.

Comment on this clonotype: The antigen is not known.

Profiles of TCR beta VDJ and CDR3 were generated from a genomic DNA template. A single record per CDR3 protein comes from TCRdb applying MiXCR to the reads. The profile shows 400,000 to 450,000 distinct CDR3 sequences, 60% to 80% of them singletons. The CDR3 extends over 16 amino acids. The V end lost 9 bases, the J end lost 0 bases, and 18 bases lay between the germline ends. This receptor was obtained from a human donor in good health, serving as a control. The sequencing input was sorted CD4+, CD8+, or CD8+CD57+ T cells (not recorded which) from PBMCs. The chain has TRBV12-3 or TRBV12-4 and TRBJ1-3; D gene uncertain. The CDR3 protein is CASSPGDTGSGNTIYF. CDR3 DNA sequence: TGTGCCAGTAGCCCTGGGGATACGGGCTCTGGAAACACCATATATTTT.